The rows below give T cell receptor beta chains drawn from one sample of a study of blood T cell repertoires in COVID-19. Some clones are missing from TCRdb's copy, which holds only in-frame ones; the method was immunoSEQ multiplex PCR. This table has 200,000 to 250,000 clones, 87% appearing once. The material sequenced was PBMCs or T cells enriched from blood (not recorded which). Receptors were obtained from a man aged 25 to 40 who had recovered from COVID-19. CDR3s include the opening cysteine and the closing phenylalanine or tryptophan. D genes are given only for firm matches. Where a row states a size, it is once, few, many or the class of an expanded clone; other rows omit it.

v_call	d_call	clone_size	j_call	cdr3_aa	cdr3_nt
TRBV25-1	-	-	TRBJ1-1	CASKEGGAEAFF	TGTGCCAGCAAGGAGGGCGGAGCTGAAGCTTTCTTT
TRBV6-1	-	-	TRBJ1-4	CASSENPGGNEKLFF	TGTGCCAGCAGTGAAAATCCGGGAGGGAATGAAAAACTGTTTTTT
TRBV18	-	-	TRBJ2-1	CASSPHARGEQFF	TGTGCCAGCTCACCACACGCCCGGGGTGAGCAGTTCTTC
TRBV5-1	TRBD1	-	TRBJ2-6	CASSLDPPGGTGANVLTF	TGCGCCAGCAGCTTGGATCCTCCAGGGGGCACTGGGGCCAACGTCCTGACTTTC
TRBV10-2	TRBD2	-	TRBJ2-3	CASSFSGVATDTQYF	TGCGCCAGCAGTTTTAGCGGGGTGGCCACAGATACGCAGTATTTT
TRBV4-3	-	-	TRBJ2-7	CGTRTVSYEQYF	TGCGGCACCAGGACTGTCTCCTACGAGCAGTACTTC
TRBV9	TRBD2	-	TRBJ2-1	CASSFSGRATEQFF	TGTGCCAGCAGCTTTAGCGGGAGGGCCACTGAGCAGTTCTTC
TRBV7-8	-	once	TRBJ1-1	CASSSQGSRTEAFF	TGTGCCAGCAGCTCGCAGGGTAGTCGGACTGAAGCTTTCTTT
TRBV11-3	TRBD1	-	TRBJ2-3	CASSSSGTGGANTQYF	TGTGCCAGCAGCTCTTCCGGGACAGGGGGCGCAAATACGCAGTATTTT
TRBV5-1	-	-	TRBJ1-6	CASSLGGGFYNSPLHF	TGCGCCAGCAGCTTGGGGGGAGGGTTCTATAATTCACCCCTCCACTTT
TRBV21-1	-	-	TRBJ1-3	CASRRGGAGGNTIYF	TGTGCCAGCAGAAGGGGGGGCGCGGGCGGAAACACCATATATTTT
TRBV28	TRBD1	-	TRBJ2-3	CASSTPDREIYTQYF	TGTGCCAGCAGCACCCCGGACAGGGAAATCTATACGCAGTATTTT
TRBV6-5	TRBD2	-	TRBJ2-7	CASRMTSASSYEQYF	TGTGCCAGCAGGATGACTAGCGCGAGCTCCTACGAGCAGTACTTC
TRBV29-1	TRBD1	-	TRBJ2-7	CSVGIDRGADEQYF	TGCAGCGTTGGTATAGACAGGGGAGCAGACGAGCAGTACTTC
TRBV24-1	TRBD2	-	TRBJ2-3	CATSDPTSGSADTQYF	TGTGCCACCAGTGACCCCACTAGCGGGAGTGCAGATACGCAGTATTTT
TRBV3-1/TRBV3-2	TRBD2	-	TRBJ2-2	CASSQEGLAGAGTGELFF	TGTGCCAGCAGCCAAGAGGGACTAGCGGGGGCGGGCACCGGGGAGCTGTTTTTT
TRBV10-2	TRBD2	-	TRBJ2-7	CASTSGGAGYEQYF	TGCGCCAGCACGAGCGGGGGGGCCGGATACGAGCAGTACTTC
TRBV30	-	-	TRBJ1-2	CAWSVGGGDGYTF	TGTGCCTGGAGTGTTGGGGGGGGCGATGGCTACACCTTC
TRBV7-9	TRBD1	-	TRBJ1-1	CASSQGAVSTEAFF	TGTGCCAGCAGCCAGGGGGCAGTTTCCACTGAAGCTTTCTTT
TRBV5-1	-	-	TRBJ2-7	CASSPYQPTGSHEQYF	TGCGCCAGCAGCCCCTACCAACCGACAGGTAGCCACGAGCAGTACTTC
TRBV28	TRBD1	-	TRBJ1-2	CASSLMGRGSFSNYGYTF	TGTGCCAGCAGTTTAATGGGCAGGGGGTCGTTCTCTAACTATGGCTACACCTTC
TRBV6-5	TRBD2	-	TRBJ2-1	CASLASGSLNEQFF	TGTGCCAGCTTGGCTAGCGGGAGTTTGAATGAGCAGTTCTTC
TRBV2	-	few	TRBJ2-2	CASSRDTHTGELFF	TGTGCCAGCAGCCGGGACACTCACACCGGGGAGCTGTTTTTT
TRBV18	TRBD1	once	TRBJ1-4	CASSPLTKTGGEKLFF	TGTGCCAGCTCACCACTCACGAAGACAGGGGGCGAAAAACTGTTTTTT
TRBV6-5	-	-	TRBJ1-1	CASSFTHRETEAFF	TGTGCCAGCAGTTTTACACACAGGGAAACTGAAGCTTTCTTT
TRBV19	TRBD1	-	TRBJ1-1	CASRSSGTGVPEAFF	TGTGCCAGTAGATCATCCGGGACAGGGGTTCCTGAAGCTTTCTTT
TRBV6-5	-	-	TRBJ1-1	CASRDTTNTEAFF	TGTGCCAGTAGGGACACAACGAACACTGAAGCTTTCTTT
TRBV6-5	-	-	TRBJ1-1	CASSYSPMNTEAFF	TGTGCCAGCAGTTACTCTCCCATGAACACTGAAGCTTTCTTT
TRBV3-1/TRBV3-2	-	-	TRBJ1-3	CASSRLRGTSGNTIYF	TGTGCCAGCAGCCGTCTTAGGGGCACCTCTGGAAACACCATATATTTT
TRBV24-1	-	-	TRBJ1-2	CATSAAGANYGYTF	TGTGCCACCAGTGCGGCAGGGGCTAACTATGGCTACACCTTC
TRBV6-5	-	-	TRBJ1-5	CASSYGHLQPQHF	TGTGCCAGCAGTTACGGACATCTTCAGCCCCAGCATTTT
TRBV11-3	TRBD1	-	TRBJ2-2	CASSFHRGQNTGELFF	TGTGCCAGCAGCTTCCACAGGGGCCAAAACACCGGGGAGCTGTTTTTT
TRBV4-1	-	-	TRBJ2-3	CASSQDEKRIIYTQYF	TGCGCCAGCAGCCAAGATGAGAAGCGGATTATATATACGCAGTATTTT
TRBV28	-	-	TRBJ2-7	CASSLYPGAYYEQYF	TGTGCCAGCAGTTTATACCCGGGAGCTTACTACGAGCAGTACTTC
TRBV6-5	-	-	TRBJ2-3	CASSPLGRTDTQYF	TGTGCCAGCAGTCCGCTGGGGCGCACAGATACGCAGTATTTT
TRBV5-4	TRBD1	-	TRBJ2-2	CASSPSGTEGRELFF	TGTGCCAGCAGCCCCTCCGGGACAGAAGGTCGTGAGCTGTTTTTT
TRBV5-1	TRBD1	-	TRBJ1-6	CASSLTTGGYGDNSPLHF	TGCGCCAGCAGCTTGACGACAGGGGGGTACGGTGATAATTCACCCCTCCACTTT
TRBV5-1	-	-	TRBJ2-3	CASSLGGQRSDTQYF	TGCGCCAGCAGCTTGGGAGGACAGAGGTCGGATACGCAGTATTTT
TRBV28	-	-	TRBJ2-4	CASVRAVRGQNIQYF	TGTGCCAGCGTTAGGGCGGTGCGGGGCCAAAACATTCAGTACTTC
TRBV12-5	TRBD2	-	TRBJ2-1	CASGLGLAGYGDEQFF	TGTGCTAGTGGTTTGGGACTAGCGGGATATGGGGATGAGCAGTTCTTC
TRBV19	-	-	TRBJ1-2	CASSIYSPGFYGYTF	TGTGCCAGTAGTATCTATTCCCCCGGGTTCTATGGCTACACCTTC
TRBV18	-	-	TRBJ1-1	CASSPGGNTEAFF	TGTGCCAGCTCACCAGGGGGCAACACTGAAGCTTTCTTT
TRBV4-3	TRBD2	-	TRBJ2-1	CASSQNGLAGGEQFF	TGCGCCAGCAGCCAAAACGGACTAGCGGGGGGTGAGCAGTTCTTC
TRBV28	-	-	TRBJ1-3	CASSLGGASGNTIYF	TGTGCCAGCAGTCTGGGGGGTGCTTCTGGAAACACCATATATTTT
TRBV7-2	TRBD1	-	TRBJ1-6	CASSLMRTGSSPLHF	TGTGCCAGCAGCTTGATGCGGACAGGGTCTTCACCCCTCCACTTT
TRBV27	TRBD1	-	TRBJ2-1	CASRPGGRYNEQFF	TGTGCCAGCCGCCCAGGGGGCCGCTACAATGAGCAGTTCTTC
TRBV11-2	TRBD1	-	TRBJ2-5	CASSSEQGQETQYF	TGTGCCAGCAGCTCCGAACAGGGGCAAGAGACCCAGTACTTC
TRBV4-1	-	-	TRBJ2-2	CASSQERLVNTGELFF	TGCGCCAGCAGCCAAGAACGGCTAGTAAACACCGGGGAGCTGTTTTTT
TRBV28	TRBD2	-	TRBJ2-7	CASSYPVASGLPYEQYF	TGTGCCAGCAGTTACCCTGTGGCTAGCGGCTTACCCTACGAGCAGTACTTC
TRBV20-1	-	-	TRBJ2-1	CSASKDSGRSWYEQFF	TGCAGTGCTAGTAAGGACAGCGGACGGAGCTGGTATGAGCAGTTCTTC
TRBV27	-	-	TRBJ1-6	CASSSGRGDGNSPLHF	TGTGCCAGCAGTTCGGGCCGGGGGGATGGTAATTCACCCCTCCACTTT
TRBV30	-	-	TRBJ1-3	CAWRRGKLNSGNTIYF	TGTGCCTGGAGAAGGGGAAAACTTAACTCTGGAAACACCATATATTTT